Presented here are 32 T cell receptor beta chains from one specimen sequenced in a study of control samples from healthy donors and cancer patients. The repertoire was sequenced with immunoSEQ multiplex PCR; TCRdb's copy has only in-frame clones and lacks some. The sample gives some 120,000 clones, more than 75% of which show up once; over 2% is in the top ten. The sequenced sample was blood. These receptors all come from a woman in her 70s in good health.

CDR3 region: CASSPQQGTEAFF. CDR3 bases: TGTGCCAGCAGTCCCCAACAGGGAACTGAAGCTTTCTTT. J is TRBJ1-1 and V is TRBV12-3 or TRBV12-4, with a tentative D call TRBD1 (6 bases). V was pared by 5 bases and J by 5 bases, with 12 bases between. CDR3 size: 13 residues.

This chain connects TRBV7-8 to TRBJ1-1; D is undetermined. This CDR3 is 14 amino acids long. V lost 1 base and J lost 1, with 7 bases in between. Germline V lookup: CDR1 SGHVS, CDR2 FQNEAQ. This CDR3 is CASSLVWPNTEAFF. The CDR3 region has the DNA TGTGCCAGCAGCTTAGTATGGCCGAACACTGAAGCTTTCTTT.

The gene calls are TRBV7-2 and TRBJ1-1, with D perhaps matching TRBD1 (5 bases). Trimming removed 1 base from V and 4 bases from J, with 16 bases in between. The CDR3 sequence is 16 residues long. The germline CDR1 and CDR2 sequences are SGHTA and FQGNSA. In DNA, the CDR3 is TGTGCCAGCAGCTTAGAGGGGCAGGGTGGGATCACTGAAGCTTTCTTT. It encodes CASSLEGQGGITEAFF.

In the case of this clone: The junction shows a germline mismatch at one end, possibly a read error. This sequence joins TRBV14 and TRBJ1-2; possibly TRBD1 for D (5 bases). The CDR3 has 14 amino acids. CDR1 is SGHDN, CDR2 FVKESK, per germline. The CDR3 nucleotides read TGTGCCAGCAGTCCGAGGGCAGGGCGCTATGGCTACATCTTC. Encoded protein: CASSPRAGRYGYIF.

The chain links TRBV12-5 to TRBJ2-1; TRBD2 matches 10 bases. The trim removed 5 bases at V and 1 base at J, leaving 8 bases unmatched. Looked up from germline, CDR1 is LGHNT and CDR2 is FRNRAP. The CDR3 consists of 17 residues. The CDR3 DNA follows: TGTGCTAGTGGTCGCTTCGTTAGCGGGGGGTCCTACAATGAGCAGTTCTTC. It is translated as CASGRFVSGGSYNEQFF.

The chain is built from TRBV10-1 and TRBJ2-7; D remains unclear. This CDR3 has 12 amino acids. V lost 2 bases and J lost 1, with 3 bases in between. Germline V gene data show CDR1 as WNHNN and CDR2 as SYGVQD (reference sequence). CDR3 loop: CASSETSYEQYF. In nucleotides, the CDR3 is TGCGCCAGCAGTGAGACGTCCTACGAGCAGTACTTC.

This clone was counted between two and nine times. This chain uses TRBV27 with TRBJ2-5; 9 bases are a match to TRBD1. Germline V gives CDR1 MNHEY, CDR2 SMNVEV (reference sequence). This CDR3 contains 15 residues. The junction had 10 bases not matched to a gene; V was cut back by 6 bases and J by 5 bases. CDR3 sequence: CASSPIGTGSETQYF. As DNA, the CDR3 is TGTGCCAGCAGCCCAATCGGGACAGGGAGTGAGACCCAGTACTTC.

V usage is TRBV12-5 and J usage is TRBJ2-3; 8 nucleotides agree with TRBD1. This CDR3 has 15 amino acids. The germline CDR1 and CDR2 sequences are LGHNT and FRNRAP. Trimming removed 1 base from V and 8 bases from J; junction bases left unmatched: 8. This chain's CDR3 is CASGLGQGARVTQYF. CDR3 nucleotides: TGTGCTAGTGGTTTGGGCCAGGGGGCGAGGGTTACGCAGTATTTT.

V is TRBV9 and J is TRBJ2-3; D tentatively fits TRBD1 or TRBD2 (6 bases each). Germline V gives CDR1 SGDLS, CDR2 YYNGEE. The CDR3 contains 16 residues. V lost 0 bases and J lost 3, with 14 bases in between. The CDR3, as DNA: TGTGCCAGCAGCGTAGTGGGGGGCGAAAGAACAGATACGCAGTATTTT. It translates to CASSVVGGERTDTQYF.

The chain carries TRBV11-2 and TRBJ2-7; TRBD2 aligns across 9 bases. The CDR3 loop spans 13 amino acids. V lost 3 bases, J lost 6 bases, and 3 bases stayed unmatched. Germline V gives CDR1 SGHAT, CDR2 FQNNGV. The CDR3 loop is CASSFGTSFEQYF. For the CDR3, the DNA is TGTGCCAGCAGCTTTGGGACTAGCTTCGAGCAGTACTTC. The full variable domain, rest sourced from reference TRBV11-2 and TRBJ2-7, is EAGVAQSPRYKIIEKRQSVAFWCNPISGHATLYWYQQILGQGPKLLIQFQNNGVVDDSQLPKDRFSAERLKGVDSTLKIQPAKLEDSAVYLCASSFGTSFEQYFGPGTRLTVT.

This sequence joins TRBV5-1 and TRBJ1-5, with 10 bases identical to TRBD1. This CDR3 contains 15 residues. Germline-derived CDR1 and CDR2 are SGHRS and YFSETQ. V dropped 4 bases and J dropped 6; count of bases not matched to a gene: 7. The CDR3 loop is CASSLGTGVGQPQHF. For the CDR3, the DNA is TGCGCCAGCAGCCTGGGGACAGGGGTCGGTCAGCCCCAGCATTTT. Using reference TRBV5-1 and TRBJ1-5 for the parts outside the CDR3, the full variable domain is KAGVTQTPRYLIKTRGQQVTLSCSPISGHRSVSWYQQTPGQGLQFLFEYFSETQRNKGNFPGRFSGRQFSNSRSEMNVSTLELGDSALYLCASSLGTGVGQPQHFGDGTRLSIL.

In nucleotides, the CDR3 is TGTGCCAGCAGCCAAGGCCTCAGGAGGTGCAGGGCCGCCGAGTACGAGCAGTACTTC. Encoded protein: CASSQGLRRCRAAEYEQYF. V gene TRBV14 combines with J gene TRBJ2-7; D possibly matches TRBD1 or TRBD2 (5 bases each). The CDR3 spans 19 residues. Germline CDR1 is SGHDN and CDR2 is FVKESK. The ends were cut back, 1 base at V and 4 bases at J, with 26 bases in the middle. Complete variable domain (other parts from reference TRBV14 and TRBJ2-7): EAGVTQFPSHSVIEKGQTVTLRCDPISGHDNLYWYRRVMGKEIKFLLHFVKESKQDESGMPNNRFLAERTGGTYSTLKVQPAELEDSGVYFCASSQGLRRCRAAEYEQYFGPGTRLTVT.

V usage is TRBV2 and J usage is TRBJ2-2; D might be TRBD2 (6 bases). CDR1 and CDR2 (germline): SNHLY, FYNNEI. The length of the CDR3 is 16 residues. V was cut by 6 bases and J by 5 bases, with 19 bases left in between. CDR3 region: CASRSGRAAGTGELFF. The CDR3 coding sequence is TGTGCCAGCAGGAGCGGCCGGGCCGCGGGGACCGGGGAGCTGTTTTTT.

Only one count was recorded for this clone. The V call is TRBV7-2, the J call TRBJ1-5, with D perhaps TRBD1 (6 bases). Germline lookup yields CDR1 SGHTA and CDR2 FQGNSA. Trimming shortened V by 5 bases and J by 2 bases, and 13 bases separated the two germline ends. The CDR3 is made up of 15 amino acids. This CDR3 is CASSAQGGGNQPQHF. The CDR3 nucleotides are TGTGCCAGCAGCGCACAGGGAGGTGGCAATCAGCCCCAGCATTTT.

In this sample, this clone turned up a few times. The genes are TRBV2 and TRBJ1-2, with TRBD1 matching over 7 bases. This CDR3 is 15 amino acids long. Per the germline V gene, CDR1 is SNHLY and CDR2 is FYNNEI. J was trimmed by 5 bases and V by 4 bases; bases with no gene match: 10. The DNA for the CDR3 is TGTGCCAGCAGTGGAGCGCCCAGGGGGGGGTATGGCTACACCTTC. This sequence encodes CASSGAPRGGYGYTF.

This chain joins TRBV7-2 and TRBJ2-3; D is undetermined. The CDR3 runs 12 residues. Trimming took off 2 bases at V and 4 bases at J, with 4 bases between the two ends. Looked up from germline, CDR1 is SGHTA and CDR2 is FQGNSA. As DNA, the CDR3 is TGTGCCAGCAGCTTAAGTGCAGATACGCAGTATTTT. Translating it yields CASSLSADTQYF. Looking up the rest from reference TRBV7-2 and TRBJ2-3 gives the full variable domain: GAGVSQSPSNKVTEKGKDVELRCDPISGHTALYWYRQSLGQGLEFLIYFQGNSAPDKSGLPSDRFSAERTGGSVSTLTIQRTQQEDSAVYLCASSLSADTQYFGPGTRLTVL.

The CDR3 bases are TGTGCCAGTAGTATAGCCCACAGTCCCTACGAGCAGTACTTC. Protein: CASSIAHSPYEQYF. V is TRBV19 and J is TRBJ2-7; D is undetermined. The V gene lost 1 base and the J gene lost 2 bases, with 9 bases spanning the gap. The CDR3 runs 14 residues. Germline CDR1 and CDR2: LNHDA and SQIVND (reference sequence).

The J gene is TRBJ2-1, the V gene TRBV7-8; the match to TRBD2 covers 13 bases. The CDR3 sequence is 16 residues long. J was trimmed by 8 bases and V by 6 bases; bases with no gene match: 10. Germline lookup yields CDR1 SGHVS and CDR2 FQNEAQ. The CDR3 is CASSAQGLAGMYEQFF. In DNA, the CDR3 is TGTGCCAGCAGTGCACAGGGACTAGCGGGGATGTATGAGCAGTTCTTC.

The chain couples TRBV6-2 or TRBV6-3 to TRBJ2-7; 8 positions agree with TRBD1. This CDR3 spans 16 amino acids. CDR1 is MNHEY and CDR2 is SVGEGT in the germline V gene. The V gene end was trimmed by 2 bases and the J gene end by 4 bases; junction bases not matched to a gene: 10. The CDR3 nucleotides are TGTGCCAGCAGTTACCCCCTCACCGGGACAGGTTACGAGCAGTACTTC. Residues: CASSYPLTGTGYEQYF.

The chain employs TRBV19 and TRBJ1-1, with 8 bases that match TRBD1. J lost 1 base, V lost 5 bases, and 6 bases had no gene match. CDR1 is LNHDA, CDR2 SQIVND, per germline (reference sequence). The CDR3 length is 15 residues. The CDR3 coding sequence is TGTGCCAGTAGTCCTGACAGGGGTTGGAACACTGAAGCTTTCTTT. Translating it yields CASSPDRGWNTEAFF.

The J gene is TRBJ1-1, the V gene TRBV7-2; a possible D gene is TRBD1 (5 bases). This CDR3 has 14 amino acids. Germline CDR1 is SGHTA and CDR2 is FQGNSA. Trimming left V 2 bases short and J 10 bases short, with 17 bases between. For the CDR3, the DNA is TGTGCCAGCAGCTTAATAGGGACGCCCCGTCGAGCTTTCTTT. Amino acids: CASSLIGTPRRAFF.

The DNA for the CDR3 is TGCGCCAGCAGTGACAGGACGAACACTGAAGCTTTCTTT. Its translation is CASSDRTNTEAFF. The chain combines TRBV10-2 with TRBJ1-1, with D hard to call. V lost 3 bases, J lost 1 base, and 6 bases lay in between. This CDR3 contains 13 residues. Per the germline V gene, CDR1 is WSHSY and CDR2 is SAAADI.

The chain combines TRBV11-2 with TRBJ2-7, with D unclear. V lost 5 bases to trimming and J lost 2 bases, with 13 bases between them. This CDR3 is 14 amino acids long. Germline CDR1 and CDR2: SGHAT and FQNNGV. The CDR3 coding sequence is TGTGCCAGCAGCCCCGGACCGAGAACCTACGAGCAGTACTTC. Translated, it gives CASSPGPRTYEQYF.

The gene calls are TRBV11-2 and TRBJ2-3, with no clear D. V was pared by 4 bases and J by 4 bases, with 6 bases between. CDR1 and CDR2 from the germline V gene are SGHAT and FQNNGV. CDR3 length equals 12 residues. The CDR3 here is CASSYKPDTQYF. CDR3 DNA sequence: TGTGCCAGCAGCTATAAGCCAGATACGCAGTATTTT.

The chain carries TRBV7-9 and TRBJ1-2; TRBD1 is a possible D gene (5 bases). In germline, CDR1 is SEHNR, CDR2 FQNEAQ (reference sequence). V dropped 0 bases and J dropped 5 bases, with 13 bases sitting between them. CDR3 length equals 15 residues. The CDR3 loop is CASSLAGQGRYGYTF. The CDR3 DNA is TGTGCCAGCAGCTTAGCAGGGCAGGGAAGGTATGGCTACACCTTC.

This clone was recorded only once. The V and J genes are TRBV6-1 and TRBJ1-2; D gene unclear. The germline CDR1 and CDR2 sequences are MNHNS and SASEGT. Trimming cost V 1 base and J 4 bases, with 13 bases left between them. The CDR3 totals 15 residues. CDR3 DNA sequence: TGTGCCAGCAGTGAAGGAAGGGCACAATTCTATGGCTACACCTTC. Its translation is CASSEGRAQFYGYTF.

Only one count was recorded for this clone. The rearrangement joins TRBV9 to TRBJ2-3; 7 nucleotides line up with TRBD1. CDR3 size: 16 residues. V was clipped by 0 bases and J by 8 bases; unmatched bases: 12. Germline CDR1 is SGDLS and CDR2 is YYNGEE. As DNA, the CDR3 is TGTGCCAGCAGCGTAGAAGGGGGCGAGTTTGCTGTTACGCAGTATTTT. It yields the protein CASSVEGGEFAVTQYF.

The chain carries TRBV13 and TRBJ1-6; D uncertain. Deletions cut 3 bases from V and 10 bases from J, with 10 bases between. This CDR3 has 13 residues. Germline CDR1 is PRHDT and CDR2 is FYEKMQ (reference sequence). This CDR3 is CASSFGPSSPLHF. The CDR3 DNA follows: TGTGCCAGCAGCTTCGGTCCTTCATCACCCCTCCACTTT.

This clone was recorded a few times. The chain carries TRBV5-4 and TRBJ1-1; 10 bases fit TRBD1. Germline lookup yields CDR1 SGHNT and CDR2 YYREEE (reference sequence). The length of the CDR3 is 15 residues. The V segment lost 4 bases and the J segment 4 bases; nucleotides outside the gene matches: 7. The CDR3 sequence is CASSLRQGAGTEAFF. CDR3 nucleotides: TGTGCCAGCAGCCTAAGACAGGGGGCAGGCACTGAAGCTTTCTTT.

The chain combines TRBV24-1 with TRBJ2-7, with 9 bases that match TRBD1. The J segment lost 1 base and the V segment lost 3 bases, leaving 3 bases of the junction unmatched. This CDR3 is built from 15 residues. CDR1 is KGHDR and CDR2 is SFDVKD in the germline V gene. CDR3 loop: CATSDGGTGSYEQYF. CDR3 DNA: TGTGCCACCAGTGATGGGGGGACAGGGTCCTACGAGCAGTACTTC.

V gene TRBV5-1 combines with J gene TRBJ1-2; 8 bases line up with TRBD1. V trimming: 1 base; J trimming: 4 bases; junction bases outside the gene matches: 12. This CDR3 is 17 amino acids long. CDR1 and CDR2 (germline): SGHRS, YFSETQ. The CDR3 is CASSLSTGQVLFYGYTF. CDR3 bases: TGCGCCAGCAGCTTGTCTACGGGACAGGTTTTATTCTATGGCTACACCTTC.

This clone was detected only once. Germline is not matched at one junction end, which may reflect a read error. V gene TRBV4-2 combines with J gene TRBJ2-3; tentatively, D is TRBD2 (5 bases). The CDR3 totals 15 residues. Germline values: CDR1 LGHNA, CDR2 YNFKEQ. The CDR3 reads CASSKEGIVADTQYF. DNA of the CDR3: TGTGCCAGCAGCAAAGAGGGAATAGTAGCGGATACGCAGTATTTT.